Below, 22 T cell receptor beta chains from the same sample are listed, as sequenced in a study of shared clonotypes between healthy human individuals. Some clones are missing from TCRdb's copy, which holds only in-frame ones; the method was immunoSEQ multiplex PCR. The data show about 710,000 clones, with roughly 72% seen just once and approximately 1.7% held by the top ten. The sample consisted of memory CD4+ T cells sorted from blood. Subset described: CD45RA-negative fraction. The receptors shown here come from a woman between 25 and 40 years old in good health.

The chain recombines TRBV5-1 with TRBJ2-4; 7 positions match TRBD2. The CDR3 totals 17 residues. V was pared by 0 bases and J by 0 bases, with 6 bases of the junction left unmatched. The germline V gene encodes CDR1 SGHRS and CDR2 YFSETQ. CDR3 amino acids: CASSLGASGRAKNIQYF. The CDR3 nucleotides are TGCGCCAGCAGCTTGGGCGCTAGCGGAAGAGCCAAAAACATTCAGTACTTC.

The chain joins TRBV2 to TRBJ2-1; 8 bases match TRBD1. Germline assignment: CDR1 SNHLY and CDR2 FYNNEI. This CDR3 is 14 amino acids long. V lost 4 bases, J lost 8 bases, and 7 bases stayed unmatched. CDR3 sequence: CASSVQGALDEQFF. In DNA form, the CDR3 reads TGTGCCAGCAGTGTCCAGGGGGCCCTCGATGAGCAGTTCTTC.

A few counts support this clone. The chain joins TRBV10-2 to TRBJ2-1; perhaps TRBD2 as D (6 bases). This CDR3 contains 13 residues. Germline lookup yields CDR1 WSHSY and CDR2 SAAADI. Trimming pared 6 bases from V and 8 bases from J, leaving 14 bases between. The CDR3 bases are TGCGCCAGCAGAAACCGGGAGTGGGATGAGCAGTTCTTC. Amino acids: CASRNREWDEQFF.

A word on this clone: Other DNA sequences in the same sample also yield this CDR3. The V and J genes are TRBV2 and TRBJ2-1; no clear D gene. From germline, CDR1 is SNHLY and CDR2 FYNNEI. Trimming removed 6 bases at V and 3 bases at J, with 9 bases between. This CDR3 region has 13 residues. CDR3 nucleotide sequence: TGTGCCAGCAGGGTAGGGAACTACAATGAGCAGTTCTTC. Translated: CASRVGNYNEQFF.

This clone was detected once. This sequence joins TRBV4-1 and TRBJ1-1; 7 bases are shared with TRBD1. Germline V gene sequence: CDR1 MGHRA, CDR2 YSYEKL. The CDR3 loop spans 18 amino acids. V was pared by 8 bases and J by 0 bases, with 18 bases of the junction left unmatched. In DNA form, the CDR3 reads TGCGCCAGCCTTCGAGCTCCAAGGATGGACAGGATGAACACTGAAGCTTTCTTT. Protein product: CASLRAPRMDRMNTEAFF.

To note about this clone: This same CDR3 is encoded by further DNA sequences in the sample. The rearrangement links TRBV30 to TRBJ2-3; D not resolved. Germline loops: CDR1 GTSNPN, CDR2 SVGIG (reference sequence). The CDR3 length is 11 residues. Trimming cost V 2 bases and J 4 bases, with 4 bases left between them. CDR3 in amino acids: CAWSRADTQYF. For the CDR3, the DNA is TGTGCCTGGAGTCGAGCAGATACGCAGTATTTT.

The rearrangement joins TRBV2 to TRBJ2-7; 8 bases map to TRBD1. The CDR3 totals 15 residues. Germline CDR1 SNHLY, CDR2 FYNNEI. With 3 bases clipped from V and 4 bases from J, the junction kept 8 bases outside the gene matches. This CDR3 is CASSEASDRAYEQYF. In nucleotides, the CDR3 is TGTGCCAGCAGTGAGGCTTCGGACAGGGCGTACGAGCAGTACTTC. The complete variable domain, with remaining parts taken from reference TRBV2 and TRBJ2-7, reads EPEVTQTPSHQVTQMGQEVILRCVPISNHLYFYWYRQILGQKVEFLVSFYNNEISEKSEIFDDQFSVERPDGSNFTLKIRSTKLEDSAMYFCASSEASDRAYEQYFGPGTRLTVT.

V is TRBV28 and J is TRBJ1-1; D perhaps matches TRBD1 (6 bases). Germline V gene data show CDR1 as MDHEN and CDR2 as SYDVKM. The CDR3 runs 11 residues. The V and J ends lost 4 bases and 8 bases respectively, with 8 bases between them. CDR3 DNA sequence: TGTGCCAGCAGTTATGACAGGGAAGCTTTCTTT. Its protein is CASSYDREAFF.

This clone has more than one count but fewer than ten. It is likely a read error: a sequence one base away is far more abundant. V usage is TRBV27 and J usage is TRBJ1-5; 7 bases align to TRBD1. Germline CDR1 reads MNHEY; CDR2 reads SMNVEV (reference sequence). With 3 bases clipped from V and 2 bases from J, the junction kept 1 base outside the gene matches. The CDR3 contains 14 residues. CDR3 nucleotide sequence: TGTGCCAGCAGTTTGACAGGGCGCAATCAGCCCCAGCATTTT. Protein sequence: CASSLTGRNQPQHF.

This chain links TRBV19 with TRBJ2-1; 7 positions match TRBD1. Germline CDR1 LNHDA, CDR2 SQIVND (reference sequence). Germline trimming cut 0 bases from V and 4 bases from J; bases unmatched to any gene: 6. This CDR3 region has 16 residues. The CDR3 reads CASSIEQGTAYNEQFF. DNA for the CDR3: TGTGCCAGTAGTATAGAACAGGGGACGGCTTACAATGAGCAGTTCTTC.

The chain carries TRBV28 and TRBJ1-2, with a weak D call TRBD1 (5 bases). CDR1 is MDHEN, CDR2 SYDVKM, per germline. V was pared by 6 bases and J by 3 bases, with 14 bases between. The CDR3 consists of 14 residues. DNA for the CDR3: TGTGCCAGCAGGTACGGGGCTCTAGACTATGGCTACACCTTC. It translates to CASRYGALDYGYTF.

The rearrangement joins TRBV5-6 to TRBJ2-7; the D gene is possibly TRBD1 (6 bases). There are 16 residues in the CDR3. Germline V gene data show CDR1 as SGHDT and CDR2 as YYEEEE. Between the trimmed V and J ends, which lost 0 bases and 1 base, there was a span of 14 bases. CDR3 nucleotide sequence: TGTGCCAGCAGCTTGGGCAGCGGAAGGGGGTCCTACGAGCAGTACTTC. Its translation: CASSLGSGRGSYEQYF. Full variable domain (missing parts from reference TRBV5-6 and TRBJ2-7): DAGVTQSPTHLIKTRGQQVTLRCSPKSGHDTVSWYQQALGQGPQFIFQYYEEEERQRGNFPDRFSGHQFPNYSSELNVNALLLGDSALYLCASSLGSGRGSYEQYFGPGTRLTVT.

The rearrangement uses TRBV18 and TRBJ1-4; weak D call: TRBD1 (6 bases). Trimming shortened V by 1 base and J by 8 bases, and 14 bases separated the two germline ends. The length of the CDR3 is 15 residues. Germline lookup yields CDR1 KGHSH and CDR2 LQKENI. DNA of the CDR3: TGTGCCAGCTCACCACAACAGGGCGAAAACGAAAAACTGTTTTTT. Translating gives CASSPQQGENEKLFF.

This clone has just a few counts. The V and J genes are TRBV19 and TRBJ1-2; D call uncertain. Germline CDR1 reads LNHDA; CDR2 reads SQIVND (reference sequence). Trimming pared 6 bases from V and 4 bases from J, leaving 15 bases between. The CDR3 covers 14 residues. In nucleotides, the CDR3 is TGTGCCAGTAGAGGTGTTTTGTTCAGCTATGGCTACACCTTC. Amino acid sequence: CASRGVLFSYGYTF.

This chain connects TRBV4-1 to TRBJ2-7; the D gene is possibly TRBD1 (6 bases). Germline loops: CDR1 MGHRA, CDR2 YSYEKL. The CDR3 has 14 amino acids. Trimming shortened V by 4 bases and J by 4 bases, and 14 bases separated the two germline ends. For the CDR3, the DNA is TGCGCCAGCAGCCTGACGCAGGGGTCATACGAGCAGTACTTC. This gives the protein CASSLTQGSYEQYF.

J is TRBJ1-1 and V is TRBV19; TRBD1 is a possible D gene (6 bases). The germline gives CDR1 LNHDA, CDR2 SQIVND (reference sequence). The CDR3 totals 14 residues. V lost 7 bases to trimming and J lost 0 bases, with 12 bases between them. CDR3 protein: CASKHRELNTEAFF. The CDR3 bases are TGTGCCAGTAAGCACAGGGAGCTGAACACTGAAGCTTTCTTT. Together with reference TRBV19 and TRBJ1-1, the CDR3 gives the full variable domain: DGGITQSPKYLFRKEGQNVTLSCEQNLNHDAMYWYRQDPGQGLRLIYYSQIVNDFQKGDIAEGYSVSREKKESFPLTVTSAQKNPTAFYLCASKHRELNTEAFFGQGTRLTVV.

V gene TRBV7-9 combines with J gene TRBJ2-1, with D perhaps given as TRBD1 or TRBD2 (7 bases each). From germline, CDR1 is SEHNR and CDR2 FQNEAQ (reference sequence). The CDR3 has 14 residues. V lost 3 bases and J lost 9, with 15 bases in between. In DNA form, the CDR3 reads TGTGCCAGCAGCTTCCCAGGGGAGGGGGCTGAGCAGTTCTTC. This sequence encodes CASSFPGEGAEQFF.

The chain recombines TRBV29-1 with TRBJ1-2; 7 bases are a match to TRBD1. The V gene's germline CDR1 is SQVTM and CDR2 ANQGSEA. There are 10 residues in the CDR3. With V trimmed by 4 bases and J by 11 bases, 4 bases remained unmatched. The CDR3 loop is CSVGDSSYTF. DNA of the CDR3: TGCAGCGTTGGGGACAGTTCATACACCTTC.

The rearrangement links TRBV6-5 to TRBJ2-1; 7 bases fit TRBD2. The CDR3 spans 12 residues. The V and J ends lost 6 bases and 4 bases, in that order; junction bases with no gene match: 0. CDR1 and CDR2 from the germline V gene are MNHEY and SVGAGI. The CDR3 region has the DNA TGTGCCAGCAGAGCGGGATACAATGAGCAGTTCTTC. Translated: CASRAGYNEQFF.

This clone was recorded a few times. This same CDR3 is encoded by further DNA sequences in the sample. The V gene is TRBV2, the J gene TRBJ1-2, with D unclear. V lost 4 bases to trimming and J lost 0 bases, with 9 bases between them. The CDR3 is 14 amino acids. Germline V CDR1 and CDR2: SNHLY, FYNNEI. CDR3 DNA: TGTGCCAGCAGTGGCCGTGGGGCTAACTATGGCTACACCTTC. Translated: CASSGRGANYGYTF.

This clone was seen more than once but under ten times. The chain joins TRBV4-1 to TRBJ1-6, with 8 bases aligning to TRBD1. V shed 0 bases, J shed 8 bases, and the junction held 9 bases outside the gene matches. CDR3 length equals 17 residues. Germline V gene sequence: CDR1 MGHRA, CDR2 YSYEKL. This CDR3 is CASSQEDRVAGDSPLHF. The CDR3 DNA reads TGCGCCAGCAGCCAAGAGGACAGGGTTGCCGGTGATTCACCCCTCCACTTT.

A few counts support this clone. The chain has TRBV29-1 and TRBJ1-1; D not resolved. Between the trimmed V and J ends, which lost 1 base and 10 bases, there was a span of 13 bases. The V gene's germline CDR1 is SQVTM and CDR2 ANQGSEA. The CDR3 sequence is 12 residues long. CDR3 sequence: CSVEGDTAGAFF. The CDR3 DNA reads TGCAGCGTTGAAGGAGACACTGCGGGAGCTTTCTTT.